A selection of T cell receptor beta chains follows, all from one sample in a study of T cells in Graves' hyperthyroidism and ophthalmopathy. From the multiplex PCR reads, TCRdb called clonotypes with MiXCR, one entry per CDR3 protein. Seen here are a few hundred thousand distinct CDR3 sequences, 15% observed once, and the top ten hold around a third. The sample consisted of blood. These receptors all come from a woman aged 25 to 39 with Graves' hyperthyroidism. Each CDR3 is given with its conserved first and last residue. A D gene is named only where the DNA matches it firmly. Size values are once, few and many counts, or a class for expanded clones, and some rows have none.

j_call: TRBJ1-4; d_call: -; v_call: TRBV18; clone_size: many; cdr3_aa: CASSPRVGEKLFF; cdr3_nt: TGTGCCAGCTCACCACGGGTCGGTGAAAAACTGTTTTTT
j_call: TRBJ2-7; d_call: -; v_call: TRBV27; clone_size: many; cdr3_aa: CASWSAPRSYEQYF; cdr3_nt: TGTGCCAGCTGGTCAGCCCCCCGGTCGTACGAGCAGTACTTC
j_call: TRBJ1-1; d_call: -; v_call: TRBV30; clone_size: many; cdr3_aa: CASSRRGIDTEAFF; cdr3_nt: TGTGCCTCCTCAAGACGGGGGATCGACACTGAAGCTTTCTTT
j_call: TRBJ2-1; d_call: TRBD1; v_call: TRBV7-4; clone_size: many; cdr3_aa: CASSLTDRSFLGYNEQFF; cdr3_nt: TGTGCCAGCAGCTTAACGGACAGGAGCTTCTTAGGGTACAATGAGCAGTTCTTC
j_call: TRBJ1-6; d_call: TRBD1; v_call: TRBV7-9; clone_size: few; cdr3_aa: CASSSGPGQGNSPLHF; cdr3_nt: TGTGCCAGCAGCTCCGGTCCGGGACAGGGTAATTCACCCCTCCACTTT
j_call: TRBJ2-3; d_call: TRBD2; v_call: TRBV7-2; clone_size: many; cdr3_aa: CASSSRHSAGTMQYF; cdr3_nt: TGTGCCAGCAGCTCTCGACATTCGGCCGGGACTATGCAGTATTTT
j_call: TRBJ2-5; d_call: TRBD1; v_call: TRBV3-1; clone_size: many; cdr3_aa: CASSLGTGKQETQYF; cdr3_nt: TGTGCCAGCAGCCTAGGGACAGGAAAGCAAGAGACCCAGTACTTC
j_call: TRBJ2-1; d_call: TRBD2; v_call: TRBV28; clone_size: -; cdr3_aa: CASRDGTSGRARFF; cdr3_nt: TGTGCCAGTAGGGACGGGACTAGCGGGAGGGCTCGGTTCTTC
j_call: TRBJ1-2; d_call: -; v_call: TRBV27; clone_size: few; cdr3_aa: CASSQRPSLDYGYTF; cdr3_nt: TGTGCCAGCAGTCAAAGACCGTCACTGGACTATGGCTACACCTTC
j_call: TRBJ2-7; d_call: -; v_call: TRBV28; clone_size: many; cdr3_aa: CASNSHGSPYEQYF; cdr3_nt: TGTGCCAGCAATTCACACGGGAGCCCCTACGAGCAGTACTTC
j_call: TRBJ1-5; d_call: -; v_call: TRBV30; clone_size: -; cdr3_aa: CTWSPGNQPQHF; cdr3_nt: TGTACCTGGAGTCCGGGAAATCAGCCCCAGCATTTT
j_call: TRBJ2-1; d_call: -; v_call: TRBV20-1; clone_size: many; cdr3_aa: CSASIFTNEQFF; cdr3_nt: TGCAGTGCTAGCATCTTTACTAATGAGCAGTTCTTC
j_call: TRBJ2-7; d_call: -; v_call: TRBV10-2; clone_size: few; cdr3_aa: CASSYPGAGEQYF; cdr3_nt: TGCGCCAGCAGTTACCCGGGGGCAGGAGAGCAGTACTTC
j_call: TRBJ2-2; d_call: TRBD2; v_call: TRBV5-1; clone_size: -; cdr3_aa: CASSLALAGGLYTGELFF; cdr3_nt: TGCGCCAGCAGCTTGGCGCTAGCGGGAGGTCTGTACACCGGGGAGCTGTTTTTT
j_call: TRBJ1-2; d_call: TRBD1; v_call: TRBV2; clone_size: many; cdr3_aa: CASSEAVQGNGYTF; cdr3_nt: TGTGCCAGCAGTGAAGCGGTACAGGGGAACGGCTACACCTTC